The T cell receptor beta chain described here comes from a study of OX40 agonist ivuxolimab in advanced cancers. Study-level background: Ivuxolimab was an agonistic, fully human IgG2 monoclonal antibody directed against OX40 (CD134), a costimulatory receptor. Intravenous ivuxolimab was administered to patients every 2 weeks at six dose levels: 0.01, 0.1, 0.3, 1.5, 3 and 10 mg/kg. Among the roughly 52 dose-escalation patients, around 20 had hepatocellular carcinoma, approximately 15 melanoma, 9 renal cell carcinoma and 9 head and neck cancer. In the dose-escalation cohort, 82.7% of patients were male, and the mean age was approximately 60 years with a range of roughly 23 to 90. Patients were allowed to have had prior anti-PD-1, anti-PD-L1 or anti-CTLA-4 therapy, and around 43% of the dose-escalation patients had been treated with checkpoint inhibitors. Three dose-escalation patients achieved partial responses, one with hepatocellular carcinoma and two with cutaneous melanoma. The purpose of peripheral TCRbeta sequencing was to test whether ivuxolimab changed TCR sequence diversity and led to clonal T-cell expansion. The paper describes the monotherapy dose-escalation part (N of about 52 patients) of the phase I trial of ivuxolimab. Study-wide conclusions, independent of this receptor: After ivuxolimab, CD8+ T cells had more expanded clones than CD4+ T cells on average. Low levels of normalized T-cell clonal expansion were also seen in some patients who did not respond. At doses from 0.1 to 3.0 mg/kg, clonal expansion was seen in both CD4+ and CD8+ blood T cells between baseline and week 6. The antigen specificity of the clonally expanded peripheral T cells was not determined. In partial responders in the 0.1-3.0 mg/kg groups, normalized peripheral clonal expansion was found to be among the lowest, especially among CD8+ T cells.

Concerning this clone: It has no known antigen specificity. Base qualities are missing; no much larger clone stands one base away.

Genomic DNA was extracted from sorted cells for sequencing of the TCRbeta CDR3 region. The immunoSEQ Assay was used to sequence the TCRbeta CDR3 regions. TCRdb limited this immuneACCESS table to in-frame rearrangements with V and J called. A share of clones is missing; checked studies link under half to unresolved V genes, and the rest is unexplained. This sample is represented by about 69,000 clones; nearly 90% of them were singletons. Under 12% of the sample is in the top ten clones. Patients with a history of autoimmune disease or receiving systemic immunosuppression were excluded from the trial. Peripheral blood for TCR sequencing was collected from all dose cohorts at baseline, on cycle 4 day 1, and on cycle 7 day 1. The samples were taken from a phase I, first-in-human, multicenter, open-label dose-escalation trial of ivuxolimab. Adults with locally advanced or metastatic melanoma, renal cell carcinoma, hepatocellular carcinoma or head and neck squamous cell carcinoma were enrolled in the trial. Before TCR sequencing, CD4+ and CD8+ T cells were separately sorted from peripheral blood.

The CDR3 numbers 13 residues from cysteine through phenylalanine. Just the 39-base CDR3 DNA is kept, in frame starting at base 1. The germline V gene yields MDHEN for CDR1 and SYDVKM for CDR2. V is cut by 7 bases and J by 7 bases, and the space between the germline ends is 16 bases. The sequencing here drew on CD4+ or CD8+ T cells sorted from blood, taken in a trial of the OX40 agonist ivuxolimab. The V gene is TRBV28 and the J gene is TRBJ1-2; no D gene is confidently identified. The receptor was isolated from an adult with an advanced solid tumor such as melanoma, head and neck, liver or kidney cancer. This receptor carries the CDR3 CASTSPRRVGYTF. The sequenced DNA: TGTGCCAGCACCTCACCCAGGAGGGTTGGCTACACCTTC.